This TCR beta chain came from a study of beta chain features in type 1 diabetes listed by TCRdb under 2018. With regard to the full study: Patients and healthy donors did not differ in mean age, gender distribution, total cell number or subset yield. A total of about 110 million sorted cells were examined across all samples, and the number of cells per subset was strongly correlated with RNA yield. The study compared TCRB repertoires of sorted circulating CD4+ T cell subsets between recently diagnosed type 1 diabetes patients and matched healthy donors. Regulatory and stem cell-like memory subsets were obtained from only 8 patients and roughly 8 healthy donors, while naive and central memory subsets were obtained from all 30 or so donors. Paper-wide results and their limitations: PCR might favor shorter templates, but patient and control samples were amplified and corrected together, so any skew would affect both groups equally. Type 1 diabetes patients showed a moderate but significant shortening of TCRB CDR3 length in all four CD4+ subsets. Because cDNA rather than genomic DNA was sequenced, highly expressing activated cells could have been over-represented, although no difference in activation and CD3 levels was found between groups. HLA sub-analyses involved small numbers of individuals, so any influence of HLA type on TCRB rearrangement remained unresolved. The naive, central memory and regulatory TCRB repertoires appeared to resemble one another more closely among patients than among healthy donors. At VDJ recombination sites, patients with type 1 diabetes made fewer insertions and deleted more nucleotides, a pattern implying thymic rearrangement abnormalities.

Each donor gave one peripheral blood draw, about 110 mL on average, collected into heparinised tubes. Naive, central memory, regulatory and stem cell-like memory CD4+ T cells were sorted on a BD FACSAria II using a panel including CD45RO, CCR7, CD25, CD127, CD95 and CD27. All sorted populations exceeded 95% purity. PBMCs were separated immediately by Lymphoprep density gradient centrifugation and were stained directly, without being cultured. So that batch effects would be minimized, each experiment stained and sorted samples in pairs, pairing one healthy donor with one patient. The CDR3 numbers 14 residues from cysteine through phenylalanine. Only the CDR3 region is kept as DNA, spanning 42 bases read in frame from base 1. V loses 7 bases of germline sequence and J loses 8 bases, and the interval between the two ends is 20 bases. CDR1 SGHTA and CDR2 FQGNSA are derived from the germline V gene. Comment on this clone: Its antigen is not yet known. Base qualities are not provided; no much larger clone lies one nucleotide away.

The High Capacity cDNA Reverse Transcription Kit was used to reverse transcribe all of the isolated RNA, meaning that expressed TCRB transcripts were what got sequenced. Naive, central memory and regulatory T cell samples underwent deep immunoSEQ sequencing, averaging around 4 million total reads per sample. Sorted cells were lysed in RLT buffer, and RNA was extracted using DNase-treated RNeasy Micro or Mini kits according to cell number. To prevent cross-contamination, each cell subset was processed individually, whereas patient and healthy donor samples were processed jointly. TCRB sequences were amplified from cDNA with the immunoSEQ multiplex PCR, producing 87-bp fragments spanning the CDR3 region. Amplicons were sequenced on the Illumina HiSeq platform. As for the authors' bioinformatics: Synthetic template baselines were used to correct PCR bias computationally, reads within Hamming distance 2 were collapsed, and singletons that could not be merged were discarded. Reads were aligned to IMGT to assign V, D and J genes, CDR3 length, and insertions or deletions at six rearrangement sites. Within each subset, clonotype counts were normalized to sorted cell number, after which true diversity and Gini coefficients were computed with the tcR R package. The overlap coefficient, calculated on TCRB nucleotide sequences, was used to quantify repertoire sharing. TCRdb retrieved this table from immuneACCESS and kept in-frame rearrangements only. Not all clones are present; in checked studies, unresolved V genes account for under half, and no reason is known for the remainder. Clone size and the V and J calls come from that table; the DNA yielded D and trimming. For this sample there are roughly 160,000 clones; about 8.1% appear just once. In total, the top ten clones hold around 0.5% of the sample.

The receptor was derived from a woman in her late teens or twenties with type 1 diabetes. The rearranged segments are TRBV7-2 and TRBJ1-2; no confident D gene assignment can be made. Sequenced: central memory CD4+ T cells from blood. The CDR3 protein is CASTLPLGRYGYTF. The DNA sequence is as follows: TGTGCCAGCACCCTCCCGTTGGGGAGATACGGCTACACCTTC. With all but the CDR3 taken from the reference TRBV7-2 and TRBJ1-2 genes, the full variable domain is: GAGVSQSPSNKVTEKGKDVELRCDPISGHTALYWYRQSLGQGLEFLIYFQGNSAPDKSGLPSDRFSAERTGGSVSTLTIQRTQQEDSAVYLCASTLPLGRYGYTFGSGTRLTVV.